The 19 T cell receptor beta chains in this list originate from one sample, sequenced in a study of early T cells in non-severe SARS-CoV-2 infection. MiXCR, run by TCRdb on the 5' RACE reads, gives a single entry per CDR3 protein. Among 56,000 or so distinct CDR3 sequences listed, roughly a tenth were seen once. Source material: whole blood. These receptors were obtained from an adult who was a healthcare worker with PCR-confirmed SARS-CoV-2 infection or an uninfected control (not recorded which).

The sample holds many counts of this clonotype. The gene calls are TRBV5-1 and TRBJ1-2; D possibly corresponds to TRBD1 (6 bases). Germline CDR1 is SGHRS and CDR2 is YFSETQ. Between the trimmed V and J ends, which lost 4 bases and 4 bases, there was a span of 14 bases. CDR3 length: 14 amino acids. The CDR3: CASSHHREGYGYTF. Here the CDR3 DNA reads TGCGCCAGCAGCCACCACAGGGAGGGCTATGGCTACACCTTC.

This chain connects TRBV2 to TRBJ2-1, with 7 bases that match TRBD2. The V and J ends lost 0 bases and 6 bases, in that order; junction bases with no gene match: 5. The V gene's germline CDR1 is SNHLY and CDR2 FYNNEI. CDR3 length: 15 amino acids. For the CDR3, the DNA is TGTGCCAGCAGTGAAGCCCTAGCGGCAACCAATGAGCAGTTCTTC. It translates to CASSEALAATNEQFF. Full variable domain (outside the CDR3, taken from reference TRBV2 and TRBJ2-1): EPEVTQTPSHQVTQMGQEVILRCVPISNHLYFYWYRQILGQKVEFLVSFYNNEISEKSEIFDDQFSVERPDGSNFTLKIRSTKLEDSAMYFCASSEALAATNEQFFGPGTRLTVL.

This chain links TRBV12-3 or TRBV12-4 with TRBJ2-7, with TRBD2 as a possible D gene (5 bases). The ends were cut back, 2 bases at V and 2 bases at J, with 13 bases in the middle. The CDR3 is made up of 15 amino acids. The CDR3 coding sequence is TGTGCCAGCAGTTTAAGTCTGGCGGGCGCCTACGAGCAGTACTTC. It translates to CASSLSLAGAYEQYF.

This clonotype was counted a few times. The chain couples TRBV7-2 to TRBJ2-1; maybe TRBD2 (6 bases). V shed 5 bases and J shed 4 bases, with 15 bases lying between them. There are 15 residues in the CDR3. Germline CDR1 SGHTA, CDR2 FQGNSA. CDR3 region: CASSKGAGSYNEQFF. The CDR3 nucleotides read TGTGCCAGCAGCAAAGGGGCGGGATCATACAATGAGCAGTTCTTC.

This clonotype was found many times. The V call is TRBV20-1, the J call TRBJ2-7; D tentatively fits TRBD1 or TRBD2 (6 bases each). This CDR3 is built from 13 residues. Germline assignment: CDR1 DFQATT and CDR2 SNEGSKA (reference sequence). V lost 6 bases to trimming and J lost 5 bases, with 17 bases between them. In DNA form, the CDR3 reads TGCAGTGCCCCATCAGGAGGGGGAAACGAGCAGTACTTC. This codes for CSAPSGGGNEQYF.

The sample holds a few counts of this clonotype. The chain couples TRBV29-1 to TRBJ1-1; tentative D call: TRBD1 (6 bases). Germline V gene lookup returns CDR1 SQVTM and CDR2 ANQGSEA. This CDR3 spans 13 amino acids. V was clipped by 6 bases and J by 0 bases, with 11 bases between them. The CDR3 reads CSVGQNMNTEAFF. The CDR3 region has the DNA TGCAGCGTCGGACAGAACATGAACACTGAAGCTTTCTTT.

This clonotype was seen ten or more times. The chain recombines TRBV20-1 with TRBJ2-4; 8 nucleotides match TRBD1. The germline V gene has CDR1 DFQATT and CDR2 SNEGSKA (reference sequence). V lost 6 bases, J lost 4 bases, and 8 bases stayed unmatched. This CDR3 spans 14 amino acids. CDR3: CSARDRSSKNIQYF. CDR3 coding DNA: TGCAGTGCAAGGGACAGGTCGTCAAAAAACATTCAGTACTTC.

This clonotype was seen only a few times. CDR3 sequence reads: CASSLEIVTGELFF. The CDR3 DNA reads TGTGCCAGCAGCTTAGAAATCGTCACCGGGGAGCTGTTTTTT. The rearrangement uses TRBV7-6 and TRBJ2-2; D unresolved. The CDR3 runs 14 residues. V was cut by 1 base and J by 4 bases, with 7 bases left in between. CDR1 and CDR2 (germline): SGHVS, FNYEAQ. The whole variable domain, filled in from reference TRBV7-6 and TRBJ2-2, reads GAGVSQSPRYKVTKRGQDVALRCDPISGHVSLYWYRQALGQGPEFLTYFNYEAQQDKSGLPNDRFSAERPEGSISTLTIQRTEQRDSAMYRCASSLEIVTGELFFGEGSRLTVL.

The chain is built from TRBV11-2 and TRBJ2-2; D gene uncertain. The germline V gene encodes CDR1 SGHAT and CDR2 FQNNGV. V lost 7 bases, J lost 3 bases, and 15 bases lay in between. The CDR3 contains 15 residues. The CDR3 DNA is TGTGCCAGCACCGCCTGGCGGACGGACACCGGGGAGCTGTTTTTT. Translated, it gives CASTAWRTDTGELFF.

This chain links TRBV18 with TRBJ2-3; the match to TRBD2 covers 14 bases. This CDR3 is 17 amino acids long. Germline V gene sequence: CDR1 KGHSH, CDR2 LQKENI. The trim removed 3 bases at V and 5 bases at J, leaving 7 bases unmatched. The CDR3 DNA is TGTGCCAGCTCACCTCGACTAGCGGGAGGGCCAGGAGATACGCAGTATTTT. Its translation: CASSPRLAGGPGDTQYF.

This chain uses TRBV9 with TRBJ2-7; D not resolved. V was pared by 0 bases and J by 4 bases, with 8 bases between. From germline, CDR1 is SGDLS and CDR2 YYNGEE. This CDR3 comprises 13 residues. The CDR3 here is CASSVEGRYEQYF. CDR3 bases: TGTGCCAGCAGCGTAGAGGGTCGGTACGAGCAGTACTTC.

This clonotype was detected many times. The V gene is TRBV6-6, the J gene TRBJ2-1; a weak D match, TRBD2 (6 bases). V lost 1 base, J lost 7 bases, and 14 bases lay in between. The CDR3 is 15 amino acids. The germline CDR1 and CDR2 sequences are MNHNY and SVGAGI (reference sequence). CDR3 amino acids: CASSYLSRDRNEQFF. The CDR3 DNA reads TGTGCCAGCAGTTACTTATCGCGGGATCGGAATGAGCAGTTCTTC.

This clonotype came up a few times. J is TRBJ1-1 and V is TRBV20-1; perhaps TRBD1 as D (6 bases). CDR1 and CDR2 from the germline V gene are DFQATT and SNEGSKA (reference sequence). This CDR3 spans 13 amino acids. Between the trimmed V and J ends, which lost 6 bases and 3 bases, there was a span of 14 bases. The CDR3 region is CSANRDRDTEAFF. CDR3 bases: TGCAGTGCAAACAGGGATAGAGACACTGAAGCTTTCTTT.

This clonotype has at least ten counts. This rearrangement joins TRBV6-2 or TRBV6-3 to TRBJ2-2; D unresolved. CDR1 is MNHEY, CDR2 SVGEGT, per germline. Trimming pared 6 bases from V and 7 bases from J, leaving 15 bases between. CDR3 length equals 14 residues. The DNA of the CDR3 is TGTGCCAGCAGCGTGGGAAGTTGGCACGGGGAGCTGTTTTTT. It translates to CASSVGSWHGELFF.

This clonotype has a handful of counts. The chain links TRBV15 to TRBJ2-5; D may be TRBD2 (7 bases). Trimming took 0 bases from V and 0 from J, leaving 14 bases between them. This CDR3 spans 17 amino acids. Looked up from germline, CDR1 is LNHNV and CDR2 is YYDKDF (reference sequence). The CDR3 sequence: CATSRDQGRVYQETQYF. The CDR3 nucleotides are TGTGCCACCAGCAGAGATCAGGGGAGGGTGTACCAAGAGACCCAGTACTTC.

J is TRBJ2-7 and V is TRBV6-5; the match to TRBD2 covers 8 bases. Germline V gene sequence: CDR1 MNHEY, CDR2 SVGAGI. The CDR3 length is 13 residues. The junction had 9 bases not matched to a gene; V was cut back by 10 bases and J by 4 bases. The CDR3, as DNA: TGTGCCACCAGAGGTAGCGGGGCATACGAGCAGTACTTC. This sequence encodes CATRGSGAYEQYF.

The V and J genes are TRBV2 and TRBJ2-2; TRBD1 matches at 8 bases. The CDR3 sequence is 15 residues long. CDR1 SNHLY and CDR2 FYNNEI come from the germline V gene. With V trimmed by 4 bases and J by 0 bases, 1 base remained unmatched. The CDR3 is CASSVQGANTGELFF. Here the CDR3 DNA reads TGTGCCAGCAGTGTACAGGGGGCGAACACCGGGGAGCTGTTTTTT.

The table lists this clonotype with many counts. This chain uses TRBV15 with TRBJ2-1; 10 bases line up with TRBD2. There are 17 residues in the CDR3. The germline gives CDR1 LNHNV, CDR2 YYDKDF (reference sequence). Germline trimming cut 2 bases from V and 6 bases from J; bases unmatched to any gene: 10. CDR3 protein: CATSRNSGTSVANEQFF. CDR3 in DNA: TGTGCCACCAGCAGAAACTCCGGGACTAGCGTTGCCAATGAGCAGTTCTTC.

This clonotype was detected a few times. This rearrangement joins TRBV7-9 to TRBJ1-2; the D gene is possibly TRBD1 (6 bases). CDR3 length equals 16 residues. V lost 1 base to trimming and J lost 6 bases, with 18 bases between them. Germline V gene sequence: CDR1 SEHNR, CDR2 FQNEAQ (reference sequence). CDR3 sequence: CASSLDLVTGFHGYTF. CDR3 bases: TGTGCCAGCAGCTTAGATTTGGTTACAGGGTTTCATGGCTACACCTTC. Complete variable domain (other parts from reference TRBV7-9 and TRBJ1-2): DTGVSQNPRHKITKRGQNVTFRCDPISEHNRLYWYRQTLGQGPEFLTYFQNEAQLEKSRLLSDRFSAERPKGSFSTLEIQRTEQGDSAMYLCASSLDLVTGFHGYTFGSGTRLTVV.